A single sample gave rise to the 32 T cell receptor beta chains below, sequenced in a study of radiotherapy plus CTLA-4 blockade in lung cancer. The protocol was immunoSEQ multiplex PCR, while the TCRdb copy is restricted to in-frame clones and leaves out a portion. The sample lists under 55,000 clones; 75% to 90% were seen once. The material sequenced was peripheral blood, taken from a patient treated with radiotherapy plus ipilimumab. The source is a human donor with non-small cell lung cancer who had stable disease on radiotherapy plus ipilimumab.

The V gene is TRBV18, the J gene TRBJ2-5, with 7 bases matching TRBD1. Germline V gene sequence: CDR1 KGHSH, CDR2 LQKENI. The trim removed 5 bases at V and 1 base at J, leaving 4 bases unmatched. CDR3 length equals 14 residues. Here the CDR3 reads CASSSTGAQETQYF. The CDR3 bases are TGTGCCAGCTCATCCACAGGGGCCCAAGAGACCCAGTACTTC.

This clone occurred once. V usage is TRBV7-3 and J usage is TRBJ1-2, with 7 bases that match TRBD1. CDR3 length: 15 amino acids. Germline lookup yields CDR1 SGHTA and CDR2 FQGTGA. The trim removed 4 bases at V and 6 bases at J, leaving 11 bases unmatched. The CDR3 protein is CASSSDGTGAHGYTF. The CDR3 bases are TGTGCCAGCAGCTCCGACGGCACAGGGGCACATGGCTACACCTTC.

The chain uses TRBV25-1 and TRBJ2-1, with 8 bases fitting TRBD1. Germline V gives CDR1 MGHDK, CDR2 SYGVNS. The CDR3 extends over 15 amino acids. Losses at the gene ends were 1 base for V and 6 bases for J; bases not matched to a gene: 5. The CDR3 spells CASSESRTGFNEQFF. The CDR3 DNA reads TGTGCCAGCAGTGAATCCAGGACAGGGTTCAATGAGCAGTTCTTC.

This clone appeared a single time. The chain couples TRBV7-9 to TRBJ2-7; 7 positions agree with TRBD2. In germline, CDR1 is SEHNR, CDR2 FQNEAQ (reference sequence). V shed 4 bases and J 1 base; nucleotides not matched to a gene: 4. There are 14 residues in the CDR3. For the CDR3, the DNA is TGTGCCAGCAGCTACCGGCGGGGGTCCTACGAGCAGTACTTC. Amino acids: CASSYRRGSYEQYF.

The chain is built from TRBV19 and TRBJ1-2, with 7 bases identical to TRBD1. Germline-derived CDR1 and CDR2 are LNHDA and SQIVND (reference sequence). V lost 3 bases to trimming and J lost 8 bases; unmatched junction nucleotides: 9. The CDR3 is 14 amino acids. DNA of the CDR3: TGTGCCAGTAGTATCGGACAGGACCAGCCCGGCTACACCTTC. It specifies CASSIGQDQPGYTF. Supplemented by reference TRBV19 and TRBJ1-2, the full variable domain reads DGGITQSPKYLFRKEGQNVTLSCEQNLNHDAMYWYRQDPGQGLRLIYYSQIVNDFQKGDIAEGYSVSREKKESFPLTVTSAQKNPTAFYLCASSIGQDQPGYTFGSGTRLTVV.

J is TRBJ1-2 and V is TRBV30; 7 positions match TRBD1. The CDR3 loop spans 13 amino acids. Germline trimming cut 1 base from V and 1 base from J; bases unmatched to any gene: 0. CDR1 and CDR2 from the germline V gene are GTSNPN and SVGIG (reference sequence). In DNA, the CDR3 is TGTGCCTGGAGTGGGGACAGTAACTATGGCTACACCTTC. Residues: CAWSGDSNYGYTF.

This chain uses TRBV27 with TRBJ1-5; D is ambiguous. This CDR3 comprises 13 residues. Trimming took off 5 bases at V and 7 bases at J, with 12 bases between the two ends. The V gene's germline CDR1 is MNHEY and CDR2 SMNVEV (reference sequence). Here the CDR3 DNA reads TGTGCCAGCAGTCCCCGTTCAGGCCAGCCCCAGCATTTT. It encodes CASSPRSGQPQHF.

The gene calls are TRBV6-4 and TRBJ2-5; no clear D gene. The CDR3 is 11 residues long. Germline CDR1 and CDR2: MRHNA and SNTAGT. V was pared by 2 bases and J by 5 bases, with 3 bases between. The CDR3 loop is CASSDPETQYF. CDR3 bases: TGTGCCAGCAGTGACCCGGAGACCCAGTACTTC.

J is TRBJ2-7 and V is TRBV27; TRBD1 matches 8 bases. The CDR3 runs to 15 residues. Germline V gene sequence: CDR1 MNHEY, CDR2 SMNVEV (reference sequence). J was trimmed by 4 bases and V by 5 bases; bases with no gene match: 10. The CDR3 loop is CASSPNRGMDYEQYF. CDR3 bases: TGTGCCAGCAGTCCGAACAGGGGGATGGATTACGAGCAGTACTTC.

This CDR3 is CASSLLTSYEQYF. CDR3 sequence (DNA): TGTGCCAGCAGCTTACTAACTTCCTACGAGCAGTACTTC. The rearrangement uses TRBV7-9 and TRBJ2-7, with D uncertain. CDR3 length: 13 amino acids. The V gene's germline CDR1 is SEHNR and CDR2 FQNEAQ (reference sequence). V lost 2 bases to trimming and J lost 1 base, with 6 bases between them.

The rearrangement links TRBV9 to TRBJ2-1; 8 nucleotides match TRBD1. Germline V gene sequence: CDR1 SGDLS, CDR2 YYNGEE. V lost 5 bases, J lost 8 bases, and 12 bases stayed unmatched. This CDR3 region has 15 residues. CDR3 protein: CASSVSGRGLDEQFF. The CDR3 coding sequence is TGTGCCAGCAGTGTGAGTGGCAGGGGGCTCGATGAGCAGTTCTTC. Filled out from reference TRBV9 and TRBJ2-1, the complete variable domain reads DSGVTQTPKHLITATGQRVTLRCSPRSGDLSVYWYQQSLDQGLQFLIQYYNGEERAKGNILERFSAQQFPDLHSELNLSSLELGDSALYFCASSVSGRGLDEQFFGPGTRLTVL.

This clone came up once. The rearrangement links TRBV7-3 to TRBJ2-3; 8 nucleotides agree with TRBD2. Germline V gene sequence: CDR1 SGHTA, CDR2 FQGTGA. The CDR3 runs 15 residues. Unmatched junction bases numbered 1, after V lost 0 bases and J lost 2 bases. Written as DNA, the CDR3 is TGTGCCAGCAGCTTAACTAGCGGGAACACAGATACGCAGTATTTT. Its protein product is CASSLTSGNTDTQYF.

The J gene is TRBJ2-3, the V gene TRBV27, with TRBD2 matching 7 bases. Germline CDR1 MNHEY, CDR2 SMNVEV (reference sequence). The ends lost 6 bases at V and 5 bases at J; junction bases unmatched: 14. The CDR3 is made up of 16 amino acids. The CDR3 nucleotides are TGTGCCAGCAGCACGCACGCTAGCGGCTCTGGAGATACGCAGTATTTT. Encoded protein: CASSTHASGSGDTQYF.

This chain uses TRBV6-1 with TRBJ2-7; D is possibly TRBD2 (5 bases). Germline V lookup: CDR1 MNHNS, CDR2 SASEGT. Trimming cost V 1 base and J 6 bases, with 10 bases left between them. This CDR3 comprises 13 residues. CDR3 sequence: CASSEDRGREQYF. CDR3 in DNA: TGTGCCAGCAGTGAAGATCGAGGGCGCGAGCAGTACTTC.

The chain combines TRBV30 with TRBJ2-5; D possibly corresponds to TRBD2 (6 bases). Germline CDR1 is GTSNPN and CDR2 is SVGIG (reference sequence). Between the trimmed V and J ends, which lost 0 bases and 1 base, there was a span of 12 bases. The length of the CDR3 is 15 residues. The CDR3 DNA reads TGTGCCTGGAGTGTAGGGTTGGGGGGCCAAGAGACCCAGTACTTC. It is translated as CAWSVGLGGQETQYF. The entire variable domain, with the rest obtained from reference TRBV30 and TRBJ2-5, is as follows: SQTIHQWPATLVQPVGSPLSLECTVEGTSNPNLYWYRQAAGRGLQLLFYSVGIGQISSEVPQNLSASRPQDRQFILSSKKLLLSDSGFYLCAWSVGLGGQETQYFGPGTRLLVL.

This chain links TRBV27 with TRBJ2-7; 8 bases line up with TRBD2. CDR3 length: 18 residues. Germline lookup yields CDR1 MNHEY and CDR2 SMNVEV (reference sequence). V trimming: 3 bases; J trimming: 11 bases; junction bases outside the gene matches: 24. CDR3 coding DNA: TGTGCCAGCAGTTTCTTACTAACCGGGGGACTAGGGGGTTTAGAAGAGTACTTC. Protein product: CASSFLLTGGLGGLEEYF.

CDR3 nucleotides: TGTGCCAGTAGTAACGGGATAACAGATACGCAGTATTTT. Translating gives CASSNGITDTQYF. This sequence joins TRBV19 and TRBJ2-3; tentative D call: TRBD2 (5 bases). The CDR3 runs to 13 residues. The germline V and J ends were trimmed by 4 bases and 3 bases, with 8 bases remaining between them. The germline CDR1 and CDR2 sequences are LNHDA and SQIVND (reference sequence).

This chain joins TRBV7-2 and TRBJ1-1; 8 bases line up with TRBD1. Germline V gives CDR1 SGHTA, CDR2 FQGNSA. V gave up 3 bases and J gave up 0 bases; unmatched junction bases: 6. CDR3 length: 16 amino acids. The CDR3 protein is CASSFRGTGLNTEAFF. The CDR3 DNA follows: TGTGCCAGCAGCTTCCGAGGGACAGGTCTGAACACTGAAGCTTTCTTT.

This chain connects TRBV7-2 to TRBJ2-7, with 8 bases lining up with TRBD1. V lost 3 bases and J lost 6; bases outside the gene matches: 7. The CDR3 loop spans 14 amino acids. Germline-derived CDR1 and CDR2 are SGHTA and FQGNSA. The CDR3 nucleotides read TGTGCCAGCAGCTTTCGCAGGGGGCAAGGCGAGCAGTACTTC. Residues: CASSFRRGQGEQYF.

The rearrangement joins TRBV4-1 to TRBJ1-2; unclear D gene. Trimming stripped 0 bases from V and 4 bases from J, with 12 bases between. CDR1 and CDR2 (germline): MGHRA, YSYEKL. The CDR3 has 15 amino acids. Written as DNA, the CDR3 is TGCGCCAGCAGCCAAGAGACGGGAGGCAGCTATGGCTACACCTTC. Its translation: CASSQETGGSYGYTF.

The chain joins TRBV4-2 to TRBJ2-5; 7 bases are a match to TRBD2. The trim removed 0 bases at V and 11 bases at J, leaving 12 bases unmatched. Germline V lookup: CDR1 LGHNA, CDR2 YNFKEQ. The CDR3 runs to 15 residues. For the CDR3, the DNA is TGTGCCAGCAGCCAAGATGCGGGAGCCTACGTGGAGCAGTACTTC. It yields the protein CASSQDAGAYVEQYF.

This chain's CDR3 is CASSVGTSGTLNGDTQYF. Here the CDR3 DNA reads TGTGCCAGCAGTGTCGGGACTAGCGGGACGCTTAACGGAGATACGCAGTATTTT. V usage is TRBV6-1 and J usage is TRBJ2-3, with 13 bases aligning to TRBD2. V lost 4 bases, J lost 5 bases, and 12 bases stayed unmatched. This CDR3 comprises 18 residues. Germline CDR1 is MNHNS and CDR2 is SASEGT.

This clone was detected once. V is TRBV9 and J is TRBJ2-3; TRBD2 aligns across 8 bases. This CDR3 spans 15 amino acids. The germline V gene encodes CDR1 SGDLS and CDR2 YYNGEE. With V trimmed by 1 base and J by 3 bases, 4 bases remained unmatched. DNA for the CDR3: TGTGCCAGCAGCGTAAACGGGAGGGGAACAGATACGCAGTATTTT. Protein product: CASSVNGRGTDTQYF.

The count of this clone is one. This chain joins TRBV6-4 and TRBJ2-1; 11 bases line up with TRBD2. J was trimmed by 9 bases and V by 4 bases; bases with no gene match: 8. The V gene's germline CDR1 is MRHNA and CDR2 SNTAGT. CDR3 length: 15 residues. CDR3 region: CASSGAASGRFEQFF. CDR3 DNA sequence: TGTGCCAGCAGTGGGGCGGCTAGCGGGAGGTTTGAGCAGTTCTTC.

The chain recombines TRBV5-1 with TRBJ2-3; tentative D call: TRBD2 (6 bases). CDR3 length: 17 residues. The germline V gene encodes CDR1 SGHRS and CDR2 YFSETQ. Trimming removed 0 bases from V and 0 bases from J, with 14 bases in between. This chain's CDR3 is CASSLAMASDSTDTQYF. DNA of the CDR3: TGCGCCAGCAGCTTGGCCATGGCTAGCGATAGCACAGATACGCAGTATTTT.

The chain employs TRBV27 and TRBJ2-1, with 7 bases identical to TRBD1. This CDR3 is 14 amino acids long. V dropped 2 bases and J dropped 7; count of bases not matched to a gene: 5. Germline CDR1 reads MNHEY; CDR2 reads SMNVEV (reference sequence). CDR3 in DNA: TGTGCCAGCAGTTTAAGACAGGGTAGGAATGAGCAGTTCTTC. Translated: CASSLRQGRNEQFF.

This clone showed up just a few times. The genes are TRBV5-4 and TRBJ2-1; 15 bases match TRBD2. V trimming: 4 bases; J trimming: 7 bases; junction bases outside the gene matches: 6. From germline, CDR1 is SGHNT and CDR2 YYREEE (reference sequence). This CDR3 contains 16 residues. CDR3 residues: CASSVPGLAGGNEQFF. DNA of the CDR3: TGTGCCAGCAGCGTACCGGGACTAGCGGGAGGTAATGAGCAGTTCTTC.

The chain recombines TRBV4-3 with TRBJ2-7; D is perhaps TRBD1 (6 bases). The CDR3 totals 16 residues. V was trimmed by 0 bases and J by 5 bases, leaving 17 bases between them. Germline assignment: CDR1 LGHNA and CDR2 YSLEER. CDR3 in DNA: TGCGCCAGCAGCCAAGATCAGGCAGGGGAAGTTGACGAGCAGTACTTC. Residues: CASSQDQAGEVDEQYF.

The chain carries TRBV7-2 and TRBJ2-1, with D tentatively TRBD2 (6 bases). CDR3 size: 18 residues. V lost 2 bases to trimming and J lost 0 bases, with 17 bases between them. Germline values: CDR1 SGHTA, CDR2 FQGNSA. The CDR3 DNA is TGTGCCAGCAGCTTATGGGGAGGACGGGAGAGCTCCTACAATGAGCAGTTCTTC. The encoded protein is CASSLWGGRESSYNEQFF.

This chain joins TRBV9 and TRBJ2-3; 9 bases match TRBD2. CDR1 and CDR2 (germline): SGDLS, YYNGEE. V trimming: 2 bases; J trimming: 4 bases; junction bases outside the gene matches: 5. The CDR3 runs 15 residues. CDR3 sequence (DNA): TGTGCCAGCAGCGTCGGGGCGGGAGGGGCAGATACGCAGTATTTT. It encodes CASSVGAGGADTQYF.

This clone was picked up one time. The V gene is TRBV28, the J gene TRBJ2-7, with D tentatively TRBD2 (5 bases). The germline V gene has CDR1 MDHEN and CDR2 SYDVKM. The CDR3 totals 12 residues. Trimming left V 8 bases short and J 3 bases short, with 11 bases between. Here the CDR3 reads CASSPGNYEQYF. The DNA of the CDR3 is TGTGCCAGCTCACCCGGGAACTACGAGCAGTACTTC. Together with reference TRBV28 and TRBJ2-7, the CDR3 gives the full variable domain: DVKVTQSSRYLVKRTGEKVFLECVQDMDHENMFWYRQDPGLGLRLIYFSYDVKMKEKGDIPEGYSVSREKKERFSLILESASTNQTSMYLCASSPGNYEQYFGPGTRLTVT.

The chain carries TRBV30 and TRBJ2-7, with 8 positions matching TRBD2. The junction had 8 bases not matched to a gene; V was cut back by 3 bases and J by 4 bases. The CDR3 is 14 amino acids. Per the germline V gene, CDR1 is GTSNPN and CDR2 is SVGIG (reference sequence). The CDR3 DNA sequence: TGTGCCTGGAGACCAAGCGGGAGACCATACGAGCAGTACTTC. Translating gives CAWRPSGRPYEQYF.